This T cell receptor beta chain was identified during a study of T cells in Graves' hyperthyroidism and ophthalmopathy. Investigators excluded patients with uncontrolled infection, other autoimmune disease, pregnancy or lactation. For the diagnoses, clinical symptoms, serum thyroxine and TRAb, thyroid ultrasound and orbital computed tomography were used. This clonotype was counted between two and nine times. Its antigen remains unknown. Points from the study as a whole: Blood shared most expanded thyroid clonotypes above 0.001.

The germline CDR1 and CDR2 sequences are SGHRS and YFSETQ. V shed 4 bases and J shed 2 bases, with 12 bases lying between them. This CDR3 comprises 14 residues. RNA transcripts provided the source from which TCR beta CDR3 regions were amplified. When the TCR CDR3 underwent first-round RT-PCR, the HTBI primer set was used. TCRdb reprocessed the multiplex PCR reads via MiXCR and lists one record per CDR3 protein. This sample has roughly 500,000 distinct CDR3 sequences, with around 22% found just once. The TCR sequence derives from a woman in her thirties with Graves' ophthalmopathy. The J gene is TRBJ2-5, the V gene TRBV5-1; D perhaps matches TRBD1 (6 bases). Sequences were obtained from blood. DNA for the CDR3: TGCGCCAGCAGCCCACAGGGAGATCAAGAGACCCAGTACTTC. It specifies CASSPQGDQETQYF.